The 2 T cell receptor beta chains below come from one sample, sequenced in a study of blood T cell repertoires in COVID-19 (dated by TCRdb to about 2020). Receptors were amplified or captured by the immunoSEQ multiplex PCR assay. TCRdb limited this immuneACCESS table to in-frame rearrangements with V and J called. A share of clones is missing; checked studies link under half to unresolved V genes, and the rest is unexplained. For this sample there are fewer than 85,000 clones; approximately 78% appear just once. The ten largest clonotypes hold around 5% of the sample. The specimen sequenced was peripheral blood. The receptors stem from a woman of 80 years or more with active or convalescent COVID-19.

The V call is TRBV4-1, the J call TRBJ1-2, with a weak D call TRBD1 (5 bases). There are 17 residues in the CDR3. The V end lost 2 bases, the J end lost 4 bases, and 20 bases lay between the germline ends. Germline V gene sequence: CDR1 MGHRA, CDR2 YSYEKL. The chain's CDR3 is CASSQPTTRREVYGYTF. CDR3 sequence (DNA): TGCGCCAGCAGCCAACCAACGACCCGCAGGGAAGTCTATGGCTACACCTTC.

In this sample, this clone turned up once. The J gene is TRBJ2-5, the V gene TRBV7-2, with D perhaps TRBD2 (5 bases). With 5 bases removed from V and 5 bases from J, the gap between germline ends came to 9 bases. Germline CDR1 reads SGHTA; CDR2 reads FQGNSA. CDR3 size: 12 residues. The CDR3 loop is CASSPTGETQYF. CDR3 nucleotide sequence: TGTGCCAGCAGCCCCACGGGGGAGACCCAGTACTTC.